This TCR beta chain was identified during a study of regulatory T cells in long-lasting Graves disease. The time point denotes: newly diagnosed GD, antithyroid drugs for less than 3 months. The TCR library was made from RNA that had been extracted from PBMCs in TRIzol. Ten or more counts support this clonotype. Its antigen remains unidentified. Assembly of TCR beta libraries relied on iRepertoire HTBI primers together with Arm-PCR of CDR3 regions. TCRdb reprocessed the multiplex PCR reads with MiXCR, giving one entry per CDR3 protein. The sample carries fewer than 450,000 distinct CDR3 sequences, about 15% recorded once. Study-level results: Newly diagnosed patients had higher TCR diversity than persistent Graves' patients did.

Looked up from germline, CDR1 is MNHEY and CDR2 is SMNVEV (reference sequence). The CDR3 sequence is 13 residues long. V lost 6 bases to trimming and J lost 7 bases, with 10 bases between them. The sample also formed part of further work on T cells in Graves' hyperthyroidism and ophthalmopathy. From that second work: In making diagnoses, clinical symptoms, serum thyroxine and TRAb, thyroid ultrasound and orbital computed tomography were all used.

The source material was peripheral blood mononuclear cells (PBMCs), sampled at new diagnosis, from a patient treated with antithyroid drugs. This receptor was identified in a woman in her 40s with Graves disease. This chain uses TRBV27 with TRBJ1-6; no clear D. CDR3 in amino acids: CASRLSGNSPLHF. DNA for the CDR3: TGTGCCAGCAGGCTCAGTGGGAATTCACCCCTCCACTTT.